The clone carrying this TCR beta chain was picked up a small number of times. The antigen is undetermined. This entry comes from a study of T cell responses to AZD1222 COVID-19 vaccine. Data came from immunoSEQ multiplex PCR; TCRdb stores just in-frame clones and leaves some out. The sample holds 90,000 to 150,000 clones, roughly 87% seen once. Study-wide results and limits: Spike-specific TCR breadth and depth rose after two AZD1222 doses. Repertoires were obtained only post-peak T cell response. Spike-spanning, vaccine-associated CD4 TCRs were dominant at 160-218 and 743-854. Possibly, clonal diversity was underestimated; donors were largely white British and included more females.

The sequencing here drew on peripheral blood, taken 28 days after the second AZD1222 dose. The TCR comes from an adult who received the AZD1222 COVID-19 vaccine.

CDR3 sequence (DNA): TGTGCCAGCAGCCAAGATGGGCAGGTTCTCCAGCCCCAGCATTTT. It yields the protein CASSQDGQVLQPQHF. V and J are TRBV4-2 and TRBJ1-5; unclear D gene. The germline gives CDR1 LGHNA, CDR2 YNFKEQ. This CDR3 comprises 15 residues. V was cut by 0 bases and J by 7 bases, with 13 bases left in between.